The 10 T cell receptor beta chains listed next were all sequenced from one sample in a study of CD8 T cells in ankylosing spondylitis. Antigens of these TCRs are unknown. Each CDR3 protein is one row after TCRdb ran MiXCR on the 5' RACE reads. The sample lists about 220,000 distinct CDR3 sequences; about 7% were seen once. Study-wide findings and caveats: Ankylosing spondylitis blood seemed to carry a telltale TCR beta motif made of eight or nine highly homologous variants.

Input material: blood, either unsorted or a sorted T cell fraction (not recorded which). These receptors were taken from a male donor with ankylosing spondylitis.

This clonotype has a count of ten or more. J is TRBJ2-4 and V is TRBV21-1; the DNA was not compared with TRBD1, the D call given in the table. TRBV21-1 is reported as a pseudogene. CDR3 length: 16 amino acids. The CDR3 region is CARETDRAVFKNIQYF. For the CDR3, the DNA is TGTGCCAGGGAGACGGACAGAGCGGTTTTCAAAAACATTCAGTACTTC.

CDR3 DNA sequence: TGTGCCTGGAGCTGGGGGAACACTGAAGCTTTCTTT. Protein product: CAWSWGNTEAFF. The V and J genes are TRBV30 and TRBJ1-1; D remains ambiguous. Germline V lookup: CDR1 GTSNPN, CDR2 SVGIG (reference sequence). V was pared by 3 bases and J by 1 base, with 6 bases between. The CDR3 spans 12 residues.

Only a few counts were recorded for this clonotype. The chain uses TRBV5-1 and TRBJ1-6; 7 bases match TRBD1. Germline lookup yields CDR1 SGHRS and CDR2 YFSETQ. CDR3 length equals 14 residues. V shed 0 bases, J shed 9 bases, and the junction held 3 bases outside the gene matches. DNA for the CDR3: TGCGCCAGCAGCTTGGACAGGGGTTTTTCACCCCTCCACTTT. This codes for CASSLDRGFSPLHF.

This clonotype was detected many times. This chain joins TRBV4-1 and TRBJ1-5; 7 bases are shared with TRBD1. V lost 3 bases and J lost 7; bases outside the gene matches: 9. This CDR3 region has 15 residues. Germline V CDR1 and CDR2: MGHRA, YSYEKL. CDR3 coding DNA: TGCGCCAGCAGCCAGATTACAGGGGATACGCAGCCCCAGCATTTT. Translated: CASSQITGDTQPQHF.

This clonotype has ten or more counts. The CDR3 here is CASRLAGGGNEQFF. The DNA of the CDR3 is TGTGCCAGCAGACTAGCGGGAGGGGGCAATGAGCAGTTCTTC. This chain links TRBV12-3 or TRBV12-4 with TRBJ2-1; 13 bases fit TRBD2. The CDR3 extends over 14 amino acids. V dropped 6 bases and J dropped 6; count of bases not matched to a gene: 2.

This clonotype was detected many times. The rearrangement uses TRBV12-5 and TRBJ2-1, with TRBD2 matching 15 bases. This CDR3 spans 13 amino acids. V gave up 4 bases and J gave up 15 bases; unmatched junction bases: 4. CDR1 and CDR2 (germline): LGHNT, FRNRAP. In DNA, the CDR3 is TGTGCTAGTGGTTGGGGACTAGCGGGAGGATGGTTCTTC. Its translation is CASGWGLAGGWFF.

Concerning this clonotype itself: The junction does not match germline at one end; this may be a read error. The genes are TRBV7-7 and TRBJ2-1, with 8 bases aligning to TRBD1. The CDR3 extends over 13 amino acids. Germline V gene lookup returns CDR1 SSHAT and CDR2 FNYEAQ (reference sequence). The CDR3 DNA sequence: TGTGCTAGCAGTCTTACAGGGGGACATGAGCAGTTCTTC. It translates to CASSLTGGHEQFF. Drawing the rest from reference TRBV7-7 and TRBJ2-1, the complete variable domain is GAGVSQSPRYKVTKRGQDVTLRCDPISSHATLYWYQQALGQGPEFLTYFNYEAQPDKSGLPSDRFSAERPEGSISTLTIQRTEQRDSAMYRCASSLTGGHEQFFGPGTRLTVL.

The V call is TRBV7-3, the J call TRBJ1-5; the D is unclear. Germline values: CDR1 SGHTA, CDR2 FQGTGA. This CDR3 is 13 amino acids long. V dropped 2 bases and J dropped 9 bases, with 11 bases sitting between them. The CDR3 sequence: CASSLEAEGPQHF. The CDR3 bases are TGTGCCAGCAGCTTAGAAGCGGAGGGGCCCCAGCATTTT.

This clonotype was found many times. This sequence joins TRBV7-9 and TRBJ1-4; D ambiguous. The CDR3 length is 13 residues. Germline CDR1 reads SEHNR; CDR2 reads FQNEAQ (reference sequence). Deletions cut 3 bases from V and 4 bases from J, with 6 bases between. The CDR3 nucleotides are TGTGCCAGCAGCTTGGACGGTAATGAAAAACTGTTTTTT. Residues: CASSLDGNEKLFF.

This clonotype has a count of ten or more. The V call is TRBV5-5, the J call TRBJ1-6, with D tentatively TRBD1 (5 bases). The CDR3 runs to 14 residues. In germline, CDR1 is SGHKS, CDR2 YYEKEE (reference sequence). V was shortened by 4 bases and J by 10 bases, with 15 bases between the two germline ends. The CDR3 coding sequence is TGTGCCAGCAGCCCTTGGGGCGCTCGATCACCCCTCCACTTT. Translated: CASSPWGARSPLHF.